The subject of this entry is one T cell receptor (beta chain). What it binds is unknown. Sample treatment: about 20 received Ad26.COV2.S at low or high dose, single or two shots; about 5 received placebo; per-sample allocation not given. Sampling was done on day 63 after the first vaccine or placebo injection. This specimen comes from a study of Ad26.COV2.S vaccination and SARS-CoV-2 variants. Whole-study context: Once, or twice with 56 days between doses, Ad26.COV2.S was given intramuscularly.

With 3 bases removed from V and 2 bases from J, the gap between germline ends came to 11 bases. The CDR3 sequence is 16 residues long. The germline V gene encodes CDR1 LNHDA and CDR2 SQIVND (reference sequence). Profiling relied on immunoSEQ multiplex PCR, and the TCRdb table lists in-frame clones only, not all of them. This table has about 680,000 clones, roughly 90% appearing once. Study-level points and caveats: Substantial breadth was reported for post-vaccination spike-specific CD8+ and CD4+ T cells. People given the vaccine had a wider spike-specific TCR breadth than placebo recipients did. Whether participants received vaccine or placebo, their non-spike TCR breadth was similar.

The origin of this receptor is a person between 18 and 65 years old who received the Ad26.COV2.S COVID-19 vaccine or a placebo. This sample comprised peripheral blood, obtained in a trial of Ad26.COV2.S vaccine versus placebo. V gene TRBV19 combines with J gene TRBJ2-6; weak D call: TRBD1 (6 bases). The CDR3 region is CASSIPHRAGANVLTF. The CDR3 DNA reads TGTGCCAGTAGTATTCCCCACAGGGCTGGGGCCAACGTCCTGACTTTC.